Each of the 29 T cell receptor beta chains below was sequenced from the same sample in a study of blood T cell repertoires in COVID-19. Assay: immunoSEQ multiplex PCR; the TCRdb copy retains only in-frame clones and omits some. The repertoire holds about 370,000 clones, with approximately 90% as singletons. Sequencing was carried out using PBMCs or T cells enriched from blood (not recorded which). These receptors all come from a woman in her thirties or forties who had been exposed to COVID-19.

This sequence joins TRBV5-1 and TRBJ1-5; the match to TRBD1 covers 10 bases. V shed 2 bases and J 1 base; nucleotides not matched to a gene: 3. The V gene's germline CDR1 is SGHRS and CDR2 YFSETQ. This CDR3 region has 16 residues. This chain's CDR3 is CASSLGTGESNQPQHF. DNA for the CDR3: TGCGCCAGCAGCTTAGGGACAGGGGAGAGCAATCAGCCCCAGCATTTT.

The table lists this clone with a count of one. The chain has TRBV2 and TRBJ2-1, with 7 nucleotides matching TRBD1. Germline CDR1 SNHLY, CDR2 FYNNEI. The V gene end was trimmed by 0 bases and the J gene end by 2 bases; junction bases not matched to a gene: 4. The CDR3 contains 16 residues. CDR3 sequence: CASSEAVTGTYNEQFF. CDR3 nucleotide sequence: TGTGCCAGCAGTGAAGCAGTGACAGGGACCTACAATGAGCAGTTCTTC.

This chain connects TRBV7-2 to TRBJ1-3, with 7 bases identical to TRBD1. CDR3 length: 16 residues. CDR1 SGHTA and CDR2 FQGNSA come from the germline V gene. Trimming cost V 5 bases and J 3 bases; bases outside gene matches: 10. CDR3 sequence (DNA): TGTGCCAGCAGCCTCTCGGGACAGATATATGGAAACACCATATATTTT. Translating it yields CASSLSGQIYGNTIYF.

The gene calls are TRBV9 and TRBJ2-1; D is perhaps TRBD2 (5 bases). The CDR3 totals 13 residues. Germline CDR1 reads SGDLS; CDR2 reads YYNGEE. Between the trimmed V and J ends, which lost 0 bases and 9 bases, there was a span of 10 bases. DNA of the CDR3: TGTGCCAGCAGCGTAGCGGGGATCGGTGAGCAGTTCTTC. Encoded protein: CASSVAGIGEQFF.

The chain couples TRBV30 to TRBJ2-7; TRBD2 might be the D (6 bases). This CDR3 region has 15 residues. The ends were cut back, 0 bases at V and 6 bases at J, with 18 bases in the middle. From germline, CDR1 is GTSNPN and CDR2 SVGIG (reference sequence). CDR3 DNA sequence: TGTGCCTGGAGTGTATTGACGGGGGATAGAGTCGAGCAGTACTTC. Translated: CAWSVLTGDRVEQYF.

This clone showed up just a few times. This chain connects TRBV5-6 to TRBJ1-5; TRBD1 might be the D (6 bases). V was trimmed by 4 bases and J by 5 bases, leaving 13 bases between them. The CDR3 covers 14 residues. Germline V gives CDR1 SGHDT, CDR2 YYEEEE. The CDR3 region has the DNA TGTGCCAGCAGCCCTGGACAGTGGGATCAGCCCCAGCATTTT. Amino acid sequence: CASSPGQWDQPQHF.

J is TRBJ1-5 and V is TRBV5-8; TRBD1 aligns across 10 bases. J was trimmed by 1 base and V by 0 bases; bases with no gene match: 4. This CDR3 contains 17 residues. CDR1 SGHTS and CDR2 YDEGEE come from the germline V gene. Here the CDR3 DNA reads TGTGCCAGCAGCTTGGCTGGGACAGGGGCCAGCAATCAGCCCCAGCATTTT. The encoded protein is CASSLAGTGASNQPQHF. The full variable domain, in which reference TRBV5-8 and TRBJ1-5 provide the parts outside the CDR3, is EAGVTQSPTHLIKTRGQQATLRCSPISGHTSVYWYQQALGLGLQFLLWYDEGEERNRGNFPPRFSGRQFPNYSSELNVNALELEDSALYLCASSLAGTGASNQPQHFGDGTRLSIL.

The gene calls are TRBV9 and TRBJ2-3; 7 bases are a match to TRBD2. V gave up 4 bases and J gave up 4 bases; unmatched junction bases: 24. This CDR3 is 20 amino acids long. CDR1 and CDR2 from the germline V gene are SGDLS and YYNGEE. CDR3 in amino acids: CASSPTISSGRPLRADTQYF. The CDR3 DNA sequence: TGTGCCAGCAGCCCAACTATATCTAGCGGCCGACCTTTACGTGCAGATACGCAGTATTTT.

CDR3 nucleotides: TGTGCCAGTACCCCTGGGGGGGTGGGACGGAATGAGCAGTTCTTC. It translates to CASTPGGVGRNEQFF. The chain joins TRBV19 to TRBJ2-1; 7 bases line up with TRBD2. The CDR3 consists of 15 residues. J was trimmed by 7 bases and V by 7 bases; bases with no gene match: 13. From germline, CDR1 is LNHDA and CDR2 SQIVND (reference sequence).

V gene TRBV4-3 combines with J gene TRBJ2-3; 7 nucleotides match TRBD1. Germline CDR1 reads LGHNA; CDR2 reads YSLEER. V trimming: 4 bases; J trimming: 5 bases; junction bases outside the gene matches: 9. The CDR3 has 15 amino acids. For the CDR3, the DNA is TGCGCCAGCAGCCGTGGACAGGATAGTGGAGATACGCAGTATTTT. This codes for CASSRGQDSGDTQYF.

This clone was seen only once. CDR3 amino acids: CASSNERRQVNSPLHF. CDR3 nucleotide sequence: TGTGCCAGCTCAAACGAACGTAGACAGGTGAATTCACCCCTCCACTTT. The chain couples TRBV18 to TRBJ1-6; the D gene is possibly TRBD1 (6 bases). This CDR3 has 16 residues. CDR1 KGHSH and CDR2 LQKENI come from the germline V gene. Trimming pared 5 bases from V and 7 bases from J, leaving 18 bases between.

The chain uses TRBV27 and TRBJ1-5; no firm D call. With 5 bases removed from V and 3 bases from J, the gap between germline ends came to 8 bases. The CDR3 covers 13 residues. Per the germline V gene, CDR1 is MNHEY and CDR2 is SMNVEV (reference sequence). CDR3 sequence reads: CASSPGSNQPQHF. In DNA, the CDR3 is TGTGCCAGCAGTCCGGGATCCAATCAGCCCCAGCATTTT.

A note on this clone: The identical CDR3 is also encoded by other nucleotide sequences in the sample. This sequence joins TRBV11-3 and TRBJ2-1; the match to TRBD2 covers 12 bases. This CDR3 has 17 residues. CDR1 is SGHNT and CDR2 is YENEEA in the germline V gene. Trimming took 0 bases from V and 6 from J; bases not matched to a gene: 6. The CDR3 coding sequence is TGTGCCAGCAGCTTAGATGGTCGACTAGCGGGAGCCAATGAGCAGTTCTTC. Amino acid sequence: CASSLDGRLAGANEQFF.

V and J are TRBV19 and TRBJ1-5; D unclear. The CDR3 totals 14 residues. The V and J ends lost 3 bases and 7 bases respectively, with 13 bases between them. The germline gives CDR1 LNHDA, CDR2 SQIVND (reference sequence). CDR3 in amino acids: CASSMVRLGQPQHF. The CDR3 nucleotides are TGTGCCAGTAGTATGGTACGGCTCGGGCAGCCCCAGCATTTT.

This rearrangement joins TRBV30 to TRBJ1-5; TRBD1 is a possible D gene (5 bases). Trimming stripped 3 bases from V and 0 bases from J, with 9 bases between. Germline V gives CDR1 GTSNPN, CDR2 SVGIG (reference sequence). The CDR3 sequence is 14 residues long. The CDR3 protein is CAWRAGFSNQPQHF. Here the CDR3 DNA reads TGTGCCTGGAGAGCAGGGTTTAGCAATCAGCCCCAGCATTTT.

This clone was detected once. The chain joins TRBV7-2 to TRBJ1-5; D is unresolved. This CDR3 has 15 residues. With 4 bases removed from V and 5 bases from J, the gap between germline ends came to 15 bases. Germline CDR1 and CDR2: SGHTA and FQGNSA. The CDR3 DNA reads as TGTGCCAGCAGCTCCAGGAATAAACTAGATCAGCCCCAGCATTTT. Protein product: CASSSRNKLDQPQHF.

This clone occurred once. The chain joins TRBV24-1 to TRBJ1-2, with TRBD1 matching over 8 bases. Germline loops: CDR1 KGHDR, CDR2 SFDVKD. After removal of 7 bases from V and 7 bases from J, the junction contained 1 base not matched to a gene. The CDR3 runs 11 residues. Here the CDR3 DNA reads TGTGCCACCAGCCAGGGGGCTGGCTACACCTTC. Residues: CATSQGAGYTF.

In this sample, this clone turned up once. CDR3 sequence: CASRLGQTNYGYTF. The CDR3 nucleotides are TGTGCCAGTAGGCTGGGACAGACGAACTATGGCTACACCTTC. V usage is TRBV19 and J usage is TRBJ1-2; the match to TRBD1 covers 7 bases. CDR3 size: 14 residues. The V and J ends lost 6 bases and 2 bases, in that order; junction bases with no gene match: 6. The germline gives CDR1 LNHDA, CDR2 SQIVND (reference sequence).

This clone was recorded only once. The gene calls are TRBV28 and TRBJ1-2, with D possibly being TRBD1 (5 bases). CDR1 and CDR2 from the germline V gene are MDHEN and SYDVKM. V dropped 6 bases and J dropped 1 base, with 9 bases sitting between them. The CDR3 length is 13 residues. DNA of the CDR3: TGTGCCAGCAGCCCAGGGTTTAACTATGGCTACACCTTC. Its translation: CASSPGFNYGYTF.

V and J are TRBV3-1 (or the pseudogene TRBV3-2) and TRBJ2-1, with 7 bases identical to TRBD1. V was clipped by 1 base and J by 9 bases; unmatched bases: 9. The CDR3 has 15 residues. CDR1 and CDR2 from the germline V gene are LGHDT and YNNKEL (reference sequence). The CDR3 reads CASSQGLRGQGEQFF. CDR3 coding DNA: TGTGCCAGCAGCCAAGGTTTGAGGGGGCAGGGTGAGCAGTTCTTC.

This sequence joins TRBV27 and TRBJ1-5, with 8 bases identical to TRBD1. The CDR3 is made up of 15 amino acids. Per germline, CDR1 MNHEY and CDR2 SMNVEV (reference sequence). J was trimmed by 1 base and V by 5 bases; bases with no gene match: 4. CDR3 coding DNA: TGTGCCAGCAGTCACGGACAGGGAAGCAATCAGCCCCAGCATTTT. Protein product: CASSHGQGSNQPQHF.

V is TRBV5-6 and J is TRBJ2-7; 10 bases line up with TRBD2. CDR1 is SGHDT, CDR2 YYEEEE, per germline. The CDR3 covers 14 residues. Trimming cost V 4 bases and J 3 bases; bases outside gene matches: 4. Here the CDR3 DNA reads TGTGCCAGCAGCCCAGCGGGAGGGGTCTACGAGCAGTACTTC. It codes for CASSPAGGVYEQYF.

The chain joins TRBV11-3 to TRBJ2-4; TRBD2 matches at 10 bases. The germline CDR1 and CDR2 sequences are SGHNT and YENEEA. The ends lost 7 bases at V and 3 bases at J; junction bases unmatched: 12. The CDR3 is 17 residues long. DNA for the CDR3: TGTGCCAGCACCGCAACCGGGACTAGCGTGGGCAAAAACATTCAGTACTTC. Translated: CASTATGTSVGKNIQYF.

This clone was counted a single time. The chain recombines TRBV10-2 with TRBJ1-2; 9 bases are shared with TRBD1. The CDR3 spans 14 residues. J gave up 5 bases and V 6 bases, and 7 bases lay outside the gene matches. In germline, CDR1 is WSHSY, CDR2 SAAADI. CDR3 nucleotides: TGCGCCAGCAGGGCCCGGGACAGGGAATATGGCTACACCTTC. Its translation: CASRARDREYGYTF.

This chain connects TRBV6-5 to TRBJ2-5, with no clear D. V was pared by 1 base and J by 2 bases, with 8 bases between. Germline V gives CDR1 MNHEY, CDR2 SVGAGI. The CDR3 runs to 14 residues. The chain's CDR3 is CASSYLGRQETQYF. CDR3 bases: TGTGCCAGCAGTTACTTGGGCAGACAAGAGACCCAGTACTTC.

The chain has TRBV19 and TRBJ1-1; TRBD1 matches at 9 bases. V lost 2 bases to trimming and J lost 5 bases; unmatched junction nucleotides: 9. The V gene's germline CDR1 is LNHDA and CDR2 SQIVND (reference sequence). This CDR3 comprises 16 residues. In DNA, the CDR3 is TGTGCCAGTAGTATATGGACAGGGGCCTTGGGGACTGAAGCTTTCTTT. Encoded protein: CASSIWTGALGTEAFF. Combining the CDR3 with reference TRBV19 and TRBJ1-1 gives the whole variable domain DGGITQSPKYLFRKEGQNVTLSCEQNLNHDAMYWYRQDPGQGLRLIYYSQIVNDFQKGDIAEGYSVSREKKESFPLTVTSAQKNPTAFYLCASSIWTGALGTEAFFGQGTRLTVV.

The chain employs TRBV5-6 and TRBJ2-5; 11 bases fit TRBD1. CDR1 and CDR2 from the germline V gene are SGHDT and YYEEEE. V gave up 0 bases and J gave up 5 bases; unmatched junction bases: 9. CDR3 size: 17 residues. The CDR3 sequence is CASSLGDRGKPWETQYF. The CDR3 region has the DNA TGTGCCAGCAGCTTGGGGGACAGGGGGAAGCCATGGGAGACCCAGTACTTC.

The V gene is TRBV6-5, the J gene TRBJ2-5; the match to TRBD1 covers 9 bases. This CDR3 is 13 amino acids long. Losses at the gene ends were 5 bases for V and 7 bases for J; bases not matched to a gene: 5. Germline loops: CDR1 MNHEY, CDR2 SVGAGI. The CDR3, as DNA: TGTGCCAGCAGTCTACGACAGGGGGGGACCCAGTACTTC. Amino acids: CASSLRQGGTQYF.

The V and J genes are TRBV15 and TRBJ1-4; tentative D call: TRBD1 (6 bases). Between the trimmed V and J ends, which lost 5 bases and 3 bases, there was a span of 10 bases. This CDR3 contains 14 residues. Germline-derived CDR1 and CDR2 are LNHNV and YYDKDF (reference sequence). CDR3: CATSQGQPNEKLFF. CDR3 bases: TGTGCCACCAGCCAAGGACAGCCTAATGAAAAACTGTTTTTT.